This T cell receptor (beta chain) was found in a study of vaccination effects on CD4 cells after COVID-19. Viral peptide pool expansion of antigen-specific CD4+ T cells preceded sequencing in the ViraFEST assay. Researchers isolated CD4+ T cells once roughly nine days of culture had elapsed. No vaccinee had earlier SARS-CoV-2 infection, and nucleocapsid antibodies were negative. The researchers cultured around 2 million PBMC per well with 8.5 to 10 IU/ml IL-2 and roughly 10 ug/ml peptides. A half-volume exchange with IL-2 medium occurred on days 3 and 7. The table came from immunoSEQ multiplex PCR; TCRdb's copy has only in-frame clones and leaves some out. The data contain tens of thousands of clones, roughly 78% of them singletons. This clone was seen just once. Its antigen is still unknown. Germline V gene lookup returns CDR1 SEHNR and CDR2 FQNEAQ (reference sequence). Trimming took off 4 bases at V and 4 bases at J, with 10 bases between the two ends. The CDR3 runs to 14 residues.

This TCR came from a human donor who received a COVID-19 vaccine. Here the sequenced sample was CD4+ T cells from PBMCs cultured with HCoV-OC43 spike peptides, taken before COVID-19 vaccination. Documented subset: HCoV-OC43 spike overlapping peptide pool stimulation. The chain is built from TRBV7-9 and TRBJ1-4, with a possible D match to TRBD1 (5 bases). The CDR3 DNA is TGTGCCAGCAGCTCGACTCAGGGTAATGAAAAACTGTTTTTT. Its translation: CASSSTQGNEKLFF.